Presented here are 5 T cell receptor beta chains from one specimen sequenced in a study of shared clonotypes between healthy human individuals. Clones were sequenced by immunoSEQ multiplex PCR, and TCRdb holds only the in-frame ones, with some missing. The table lists 1.6 million or so clones, about 96% of them singletons, with roughly 1.2% in the top ten. Sequencing input: naive CD4+ T cells sorted from blood. Subset described: CD45RA+ positively selected. These receptors all stem from a man aged 25 to 40 in good health.

The chain couples TRBV5-4 to TRBJ2-5; D unresolved. V gave up 3 bases and J gave up 0 bases, with 6 bases separating them. This CDR3 region has 13 residues. The germline gives CDR1 SGHNT, CDR2 YYREEE (reference sequence). CDR3 region: CASSSTHQETQYF. For the CDR3, the DNA is TGTGCCAGCAGCTCCACGCACCAAGAGACCCAGTACTTC.

This clone was recorded once. V usage is TRBV29-1 and J usage is TRBJ2-1, with D unclear. Germline CDR1 reads SQVTM; CDR2 reads ANQGSEA. The CDR3 is 16 residues long. Trimming removed 8 bases from V and 4 bases from J, with 24 bases in between. The CDR3 DNA sequence: TGCAGCCCCCCGCCCGACCCAGATCAAATTTACAATGAGCAGTTCTTC. This sequence encodes CSPPPDPDQIYNEQFF.

This clone showed up just once. The chain links TRBV6-6 to TRBJ1-1, with D possibly matching TRBD1 (6 bases). CDR1 is MNHNY and CDR2 is SVGAGI in the germline V gene (reference sequence). CDR3 length equals 15 residues. V lost 0 bases and J lost 0, with 8 bases in between. CDR3 nucleotide sequence: TGTGCCAGCAGTTACTCGGACAGCTTGAACACTGAAGCTTTCTTT. As protein: CASSYSDSLNTEAFF.

The chain joins TRBV28 to TRBJ2-5, with TRBD1 matching 9 bases. The CDR3 contains 14 residues. J lost 5 bases, V lost 6 bases, and 7 bases had no gene match. Looked up from germline, CDR1 is MDHEN and CDR2 is SYDVKM. CDR3 amino acids: CASRYTGGLETQYF. Here the CDR3 DNA reads TGTGCCAGCAGATATACAGGGGGCTTGGAGACCCAGTACTTC.

This chain links TRBV7-2 with TRBJ2-1; 11 bases agree with TRBD2. Unmatched junction bases numbered 5, after V lost 0 bases and J lost 7 bases. This CDR3 spans 16 amino acids. CDR1 is SGHTA, CDR2 FQGNSA, per germline. The DNA for the CDR3 is TGTGCCAGCAGCTTAGCGAAACTAGCGGGAGCAAATGAGCAGTTCTTC. Amino acids: CASSLAKLAGANEQFF.